The clone carrying this T cell receptor (beta chain) was picked up a small number of times. These data come from a study of T-cell reconstitution after alpha-beta-depleted transplantation in children. Germline V lookup: CDR1 SGHNT, CDR2 YYREEE (reference sequence). The CDR3 runs 15 residues. V was trimmed by 4 bases and J by 2 bases, leaving 15 bases between them. Using unique molecular identifiers, the investigators prepared the TCRbeta library. TCRdb reanalysed the PCR reads using MiXCR and keeps one entry per CDR3 protein. The repertoire holds a few hundred thousand distinct CDR3 sequences, with more than 10% as singletons.

Sequenced here: PBMCs, sampled from the stem cell graft. V is TRBV5-4 and J is TRBJ1-2; TRBD1 might be the D (5 bases). This receptor was identified in a human donor who donated a stem cell graft to a child with Fanconi anemia. CDR3 coding DNA: TGTGCCAGCAGCCTGCCCGCAGCAGGGAACTATGGCTACACCTTC. This encodes CASSLPAAGNYGYTF.